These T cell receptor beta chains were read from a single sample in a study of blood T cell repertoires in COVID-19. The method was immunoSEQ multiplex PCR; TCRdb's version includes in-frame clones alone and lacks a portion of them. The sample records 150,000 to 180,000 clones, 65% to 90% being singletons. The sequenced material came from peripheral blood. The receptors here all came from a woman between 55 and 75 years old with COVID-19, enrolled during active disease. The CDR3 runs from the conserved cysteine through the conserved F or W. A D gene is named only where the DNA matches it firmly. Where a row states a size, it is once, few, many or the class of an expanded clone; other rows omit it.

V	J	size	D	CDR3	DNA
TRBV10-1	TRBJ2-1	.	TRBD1	CASSESGTGVNEQFF	TGCGCCAGCAGTGAGTCGGGGACAGGGGTCAATGAGCAGTTCTTC
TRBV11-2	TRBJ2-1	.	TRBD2	CASSLDPRGGLNEQFF	TGTGCCAGCAGCTTAGATCCGCGGGGGGGCTTAAATGAGCAGTTCTTC
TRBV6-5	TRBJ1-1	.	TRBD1	CASSWTGVNTEAFF	TGTGCCAGCAGTTGGACAGGGGTTAACACTGAAGCTTTCTTT
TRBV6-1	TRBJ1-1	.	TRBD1	CASSEPRTGARTEAFF	TGTGCCAGCAGTGAACCACGGACAGGGGCGAGGACTGAAGCTTTCTTT
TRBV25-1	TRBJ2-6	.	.	CASSDRVLAGANVLTF	TGTGCCAGCAGTGACAGGGTTCTGGCTGGGGCCAACGTCCTGACTTTC
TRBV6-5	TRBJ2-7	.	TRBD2	CASRDLSGKVVEQYF	TGTGCCAGCAGAGACCTTAGCGGGAAGGTTGTAGAGCAGTACTTC
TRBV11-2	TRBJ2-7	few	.	CASSLDPGRPGDEQYF	TGTGCCAGCAGCTTAGATCCAGGGCGACCTGGGGACGAGCAGTACTTC
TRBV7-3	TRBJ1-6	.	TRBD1	CASSLTGLNSPLHF	TGTGCCAGCAGCTTGACAGGGTTAAATTCACCCCTCCACTTT
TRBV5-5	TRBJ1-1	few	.	CASRWATEAFF	TGTGCCAGTCGGTGGGCCACTGAAGCTTTCTTT
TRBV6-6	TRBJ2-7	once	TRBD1	CASREGQGSYEQYF	TGTGCCAGCAGAGAGGGACAGGGCTCCTACGAGCAGTACTTC
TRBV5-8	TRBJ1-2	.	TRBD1	CASKTGTGVSGYTF	TGTGCCAGCAAAACCGGGACAGGGGTCTCTGGCTACACCTTC
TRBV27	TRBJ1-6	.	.	CASSPGHNSPLHF	TGTGCCAGCAGTCCCGGACACAATTCACCCCTCCACTTT
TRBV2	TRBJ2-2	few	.	CASSDRNGELFF	TGTGCCAGCAGTGACAGGAACGGGGAGCTGTTTTTT
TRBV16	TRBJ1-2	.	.	CASSPSGQVSYNYGYTF	TGTGCCAGCAGCCCTTCTGGGCAGGTGTCTTATAACTATGGCTACACCTTC
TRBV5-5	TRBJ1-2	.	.	CASSLVMGVNGYTF	TGTGCCAGCAGCTTAGTAATGGGAGTAAATGGCTACACCTTC
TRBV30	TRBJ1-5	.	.	CAWSTLYSNQPQHF	TGTGCCTGGAGTACACTATATAGCAATCAGCCCCAGCATTTT
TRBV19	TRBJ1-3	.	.	CASSSSGLNTIYF	TGTGCCAGTAGTAGTTCCGGTCTTAACACCATATATTTT
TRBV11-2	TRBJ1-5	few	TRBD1	CASSPRTGNHQPQHF	TGTGCCAGCAGCCCCAGGACAGGGAATCATCAGCCCCAGCATTTT
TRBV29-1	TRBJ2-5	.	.	CSVENGQETQYF	TGCAGCGTTGAAAATGGACAGGAGACCCAGTACTTC
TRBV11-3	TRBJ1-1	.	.	CASSSTGNTEAFF	TGTGCCAGCAGCTCTACAGGGAACACTGAAGCTTTCTTT
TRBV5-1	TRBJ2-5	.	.	CASSLEGVQETQYF	TGCGCCAGCAGCTTGGAGGGGGTCCAAGAGACCCAGTACTTC
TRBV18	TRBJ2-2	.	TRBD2	CAGSPRLAGRAGELFF	TGTGCCGGCTCACCAAGACTAGCGGGAAGGGCCGGGGAGCTGTTTTTT
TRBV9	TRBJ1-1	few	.	CASSVGQTVTEAFF	TGTGCCAGCAGCGTAGGGCAGACTGTGACTGAAGCTTTCTTT
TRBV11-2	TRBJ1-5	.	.	CASSLTLTASNQPQHF	TGTGCCAGCAGCTTAACCCTGACAGCTAGCAATCAGCCCCAGCATTTT
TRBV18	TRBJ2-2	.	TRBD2	CASSPGLAGAGELFF	TGTGCCAGCTCGCCTGGACTAGCGGGTGCCGGGGAGCTGTTTTTT
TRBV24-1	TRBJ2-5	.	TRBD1	CATSDGDRGQETQYF	TGTGCCACCAGTGATGGGGACAGGGGTCAAGAGACCCAGTACTTC
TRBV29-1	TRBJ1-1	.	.	CSVGGRGGNTEAFF	TGCAGCGTTGGGGGGAGGGGAGGGAACACTGAAGCTTTCTTT
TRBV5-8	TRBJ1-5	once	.	CASSLDQGIMPQHF	TGTGCCAGCAGCTTGGATCAGGGAATAATGCCCCAGCATTTT
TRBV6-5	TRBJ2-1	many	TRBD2	CASSLSGGEQFF	TGTGCCAGCAGTCTAAGCGGGGGTGAGCAGTTCTTC
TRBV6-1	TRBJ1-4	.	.	CASSEAGGLIEKLFF	TGTGCCAGCAGTGAAGCGGGGGGGTTGATTGAAAAACTGTTTTTT
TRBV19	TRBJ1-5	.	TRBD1	CASSIRQGRTQPQHF	TGTGCCAGTAGTATTAGACAGGGGAGGACTCAGCCCCAGCATTTT
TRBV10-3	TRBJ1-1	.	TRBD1	CAISRYGTGQNTEAFF	TGTGCCATCAGTAGATACGGGACAGGCCAGAACACTGAAGCTTTCTTT
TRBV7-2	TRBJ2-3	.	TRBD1	CASSWTGDGTDTQYF	TGTGCCAGCAGCTGGACAGGGGACGGGACAGATACGCAGTATTTT
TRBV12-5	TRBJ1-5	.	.	CASGLVLRQPQHF	TGTGCTAGTGGTTTGGTACTGAGACAGCCCCAGCATTTT
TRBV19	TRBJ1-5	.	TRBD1	CASSIDKKRDRRIQPQHF	TGTGCCAGTAGTATAGATAAGAAACGGGACAGGAGGATTCAGCCCCAGCATTTT
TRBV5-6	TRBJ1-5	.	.	CASSPGSRVGQPQHF	TGTGCCAGCAGCCCGGGGAGCCGGGTGGGTCAGCCCCAGCATTTT
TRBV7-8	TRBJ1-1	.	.	CASSKGGDTEAFF	TGTGCCAGCAGCAAAGGGGGGGACACTGAAGCTTTCTTT
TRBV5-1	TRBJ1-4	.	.	CASSLAGVPGEKLFF	TGCGCCAGCAGCTTGGCCGGAGTTCCGGGTGAAAAACTGTTTTTT
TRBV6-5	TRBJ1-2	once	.	CASSYLQGYGYTF	TGTGCCAGCAGTTACCTTCAGGGTTATGGCTACACCTTC
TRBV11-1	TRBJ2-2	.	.	CASSPARVSGELFF	TGTGCCAGCAGCCCTGCCCGCGTCTCCGGGGAGCTGTTTTTT
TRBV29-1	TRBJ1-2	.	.	CSVEPGANYGYTF	TGCAGCGTTGAGCCAGGGGCAAACTATGGCTACACCTTC